The next 24 T cell receptor beta chains were all read from a single sample in a study of T cells in Graves' hyperthyroidism and ophthalmopathy. The CDR3 regions of TCR beta were amplified from RNA transcripts. Researchers ran a first-round RT-PCR on the TCR CDR3 using the HTBI primer set. TCRdb analysed the multiplex PCR reads with MiXCR anew, one entry per CDR3 protein. The repertoire consists of 500,000 to 800,000 distinct CDR3 sequences, with 45% occurring once and the leading ten covering roughly 6.5%. Material: peripheral blood or thyroid tissue (not recorded which). The receptors were gathered from an adult man with Graves' disease, either hyperthyroidism or ophthalmopathy (not recorded which).

Only a few counts were recorded for this clonotype. The rearrangement joins TRBV20-1 to TRBJ1-5; D possibly corresponds to TRBD1 (6 bases). The germline CDR1 and CDR2 sequences are DFQATT and SNEGSKA (reference sequence). The CDR3 covers 15 residues. Between the trimmed V and J ends, which lost 1 base and 4 bases, there was a span of 14 bases. The CDR3 loop reads CSARVLGGRNQPQHF. The CDR3, as DNA: TGCAGTGCTAGAGTTTTAGGGGGGAGGAATCAGCCCCAGCATTTT.

This chain links TRBV2 with TRBJ1-4; D unresolved. The CDR3 covers 16 residues. The germline CDR1 and CDR2 sequences are SNHLY and FYNNEI. V dropped 4 bases and J dropped 0 bases, with 12 bases sitting between them. The CDR3 is CASSAPKDATNEKLFF. In DNA form, the CDR3 reads TGTGCCAGCAGTGCTCCAAAAGATGCAACTAATGAAAAACTGTTTTTT.

The table lists this clonotype with a few counts. This CDR3 is CASSQEVGGTGDSYEQYF. In nucleotides, the CDR3 is TGTGCCAGCAGCCAAGAAGTGGGGGGAACAGGGGACTCCTACGAGCAGTACTTC. The V gene is TRBV4-2, the J gene TRBJ2-7, with a possible D match to TRBD1 (7 bases). The CDR3 loop spans 18 amino acids. Between the trimmed V and J ends, which lost 0 bases and 0 bases, there was a span of 18 bases. The germline gives CDR1 LGHNA, CDR2 YNFKEQ.

As to this clonotype: A read error is likely, as this CDR3 ends without the conserved phenylalanine or tryptophan. Because the CDR3's place on the DNA is in doubt, the DNA is left out and the CDR3 is given as listed by TCRdb. The V gene is TRBV12-3 or TRBV12-4, the J gene TRBJ1-3; the tabulated D call, TRBD1, remains unverified against the DNA. With termini counted, the CDR3 has 9 amino acids. This chain's CDR3 is CASSPSAGV.

About this clonotype itself: This could be a read error, since a much larger clone is one nucleotide away. J is TRBJ1-5 and V is TRBV2; D is ambiguous. This CDR3 spans 13 amino acids. The ends were cut back, 3 bases at V and 6 bases at J, with 9 bases in the middle. Looked up from germline, CDR1 is SNHLY and CDR2 is FYNNEI. CDR3 coding DNA: TGTGCCAGCAGTGATACGTTCCTTCAGCCCCAGCATTTT. It codes for CASSDTFLQPQHF.

On this clonotype: A clone one base away is much larger, so this may be a read error. The chain combines TRBV2 with TRBJ1-2, with TRBD1 as a possible D gene (6 bases). The CDR3 is 14 amino acids. CDR1 and CDR2 from the germline V gene are SNHLY and FYNNEI. The CDR3, as DNA: TGTGCCAGAAGTGAAGGCGGACAGAACTATGGCTACACCTTC. Translated, it gives CARSEGGQNYGYTF.

This clonotype was seen more than once but under ten times. CDR3: CASSFLRVGGYTF. CDR3 sequence (DNA): TGTGCCAGCAGTTTCCTGAGGGTTGGTGGCTACACCTTC. This chain connects TRBV12-3 or TRBV12-4 to TRBJ1-2; no clear D gene. With 3 bases removed from V and 7 bases from J, the gap between germline ends came to 12 bases. CDR3 length equals 13 residues.

This chain links TRBV29-1 with TRBJ2-7; 9 nucleotides match TRBD1. The germline V gene encodes CDR1 SQVTM and CDR2 ANQGSEA. V dropped 5 bases and J dropped 6; count of bases not matched to a gene: 11. CDR3 length equals 14 residues. The CDR3 protein is CSVRQGGGQFEQYF. For the CDR3, the DNA is TGCAGCGTTCGACAGGGGGGAGGACAATTCGAGCAGTACTTC.

Turning to this clonotype: A much bigger clone sits one base away, suggesting this may be a read error. V is TRBV7-2 and J is TRBJ2-5, with D unresolved. The better agreement between TRBJ2-7 and the DNA end casts doubt on the J call. The length of the CDR3 is 14 residues. Germline values: CDR1 SGHTA, CDR2 FQGNSA. CDR3 sequence (DNA): TGTGCCAGCAGCTTAAGGTCGGACCCCTACGAGCAGTACTTC. Protein sequence: CASSLRSDPYEQYF.

The chain is built from TRBV19 and TRBJ1-1; D is undetermined. This CDR3 comprises 14 residues. Trimming removed 1 base from V and 3 bases from J, with 9 bases in between. The germline gives CDR1 LNHDA, CDR2 SQIVND (reference sequence). The CDR3 nucleotides read TGTGCCAGTAGTATAGCCTACGGTTACACTGAAGCTTTCTTT. The encoded protein is CASSIAYGYTEAFF.

A few counts support this clonotype. The V call is TRBV7-2, the J call TRBJ2-7; TRBD2 aligns across 9 bases. There are 15 residues in the CDR3. Germline lookup yields CDR1 SGHTA and CDR2 FQGNSA. V dropped 1 base and J dropped 4; count of bases not matched to a gene: 5. The CDR3 nucleotides are TGTGCCAGCAGCTTAGTCCTAGCGGGGAAGTACGAGCAGTACTTC. Residues: CASSLVLAGKYEQYF.

About this clonotype itself: Relative to the germline gene, one junction end is altered; a read error may explain this. The CDR3 DNA is TGTGCCAGCAGCCTAACAGTAGCGGGAGAATCCCACGAGCAGTACTTC. It codes for CASSLTVAGESHEQYF. The chain joins TRBV7-3 to TRBJ2-7; 9 nucleotides line up with TRBD2. This CDR3 is 16 amino acids long. Germline assignment: CDR1 SGHTA and CDR2 FQGTGA.

The V and J genes are TRBV29-1 and TRBJ2-5, with D perhaps matching TRBD2 (6 bases). The germline CDR1 and CDR2 sequences are SQVTM and ANQGSEA. Deletions cut 4 bases from V and 4 bases from J, with 10 bases between. The CDR3 spans 12 residues. DNA for the CDR3: TGCAGCGTTGTGGGCGGGGTAGAGACCCAGTACTTC. It is translated as CSVVGGVETQYF.

This chain links TRBV2 with TRBJ2-7; maybe TRBD2 (7 bases). V shed 5 bases and J shed 2 bases, with 22 bases lying between them. Looked up from germline, CDR1 is SNHLY and CDR2 is FYNNEI. This CDR3 contains 17 residues. The CDR3 DNA follows: TGTGCCAGCAGTTACGGGGAGGGCGGACAGTCACCCTACGAGCAGTACTTC. Protein: CASSYGEGGQSPYEQYF.

There are many counts of this clonotype. The chain is built from TRBV5-1 and TRBJ2-7; TRBD2 matches 7 bases. Germline loops: CDR1 SGHRS, CDR2 YFSETQ. After removal of 0 bases from V and 2 bases from J, the junction contained 2 bases not matched to a gene. The CDR3 totals 14 residues. CDR3 region: CASSLDAGAYEQYF. CDR3 bases: TGCGCCAGCAGCTTGGACGCGGGGGCCTACGAGCAGTACTTC.

About this clonotype: Being one base from a much bigger clone, this may be a read error. The conserved phenylalanine or tryptophan normally closing the CDR3 is absent here, so this likely arose from a read error. This chain connects TRBV24-1 to TRBJ1-5; 7 positions match TRBD1. The germline gives CDR1 KGHDR, CDR2 SFDVKD. Trimming took 4 bases from V and 7 from J; bases not matched to a gene: 9. CDR3 size: 15 residues. Written as DNA, the CDR3 is TGTGCCACCAGTGACAAAGGGGGCCGGGAGCAGCCCCAGCATTGT. Translation gives CATSDKGGREQPQHC.

CDR3 sequence (DNA): TGTGCCAGTAGTTTCAAGGCGGCTCAGCCCCTCCACTTT. Protein sequence: CASSFKAAQPLHF. The rearrangement uses TRBV19 and TRBJ1-6; no definite D call. The CDR3 runs to 13 residues. Trimming left V 5 bases short and J 13 bases short, with 15 bases between. Germline CDR1 and CDR2: LNHDA and SQIVND (reference sequence).

This clonotype came up a few times. The chain has TRBV2 and TRBJ1-1; D unresolved. Germline V gene data show CDR1 as SNHLY and CDR2 as FYNNEI. This CDR3 has 17 residues. Deletions cut 5 bases from V and 0 bases from J, with 19 bases between. The CDR3 spells CASSYPSSGFMNTEAFF. The DNA for the CDR3 is TGTGCCAGCAGTTACCCATCGAGCGGGTTTATGAACACTGAAGCTTTCTTT.

The chain uses TRBV6-5 and TRBJ1-3, with 7 bases that match TRBD1. Trimming at V came to 5 bases and at J to 4 bases, leaving 5 bases not matched to a gene. The CDR3 consists of 14 residues. Germline loops: CDR1 MNHEY, CDR2 SVGAGI. The CDR3 DNA follows: TGTGCCAGCAGTCCGAGGGGGCAAGGAAACACCATATATTTT. Amino acid sequence: CASSPRGQGNTIYF.

This clonotype has just a few counts. This rearrangement joins TRBV11-2 to TRBJ1-5; D gene uncertain. In germline, CDR1 is SGHAT, CDR2 FQNNGV. Trimming took 3 bases from V and 0 from J, leaving 9 bases between them. The CDR3 length is 15 residues. CDR3 in amino acids: CASSLGPYSNQPQHF. The CDR3 coding sequence is TGTGCCAGCAGCTTGGGTCCTTATAGCAATCAGCCCCAGCATTTT.

This clonotype was seen repeatedly, ten times or more. The V call is TRBV2, the J call TRBJ1-1; 7 bases are a match to TRBD1. This CDR3 contains 14 residues. CDR1 is SNHLY, CDR2 FYNNEI, per germline. V gave up 5 bases and J gave up 6 bases; unmatched junction bases: 9. The CDR3 DNA reads TGTGCCAGCAGTCCGACAGGGATGGTGGCTGAAGCTTTCTTT. Translating gives CASSPTGMVAEAFF.

The sample holds a few counts of this clonotype. The chain has TRBV5-1 and TRBJ1-1, with no clear D. Germline values: CDR1 SGHRS, CDR2 YFSETQ. The ends were cut back, 3 bases at V and 6 bases at J, with 9 bases in the middle. The CDR3 consists of 12 residues. CDR3 sequence (DNA): TGCGCCAGCAGCTATGGGGTTGCTGAAGCTTTCTTT. Protein product: CASSYGVAEAFF.

This clonotype has more than one count but fewer than ten. The genes are TRBV5-1 and TRBJ1-5; perhaps TRBD1 as D (5 bases). V was pared by 0 bases and J by 5 bases, with 18 bases between. CDR3 length: 17 residues. From germline, CDR1 is SGHRS and CDR2 YFSETQ. CDR3 region: CASSLETRDWGYQPQHF. CDR3 DNA sequence: TGCGCCAGCAGCTTGGAGACTCGGGACTGGGGTTATCAGCCCCAGCATTTT. Together with reference TRBV5-1 and TRBJ1-5, the CDR3 gives the full variable domain: KAGVTQTPRYLIKTRGQQVTLSCSPISGHRSVSWYQQTPGQGLQFLFEYFSETQRNKGNFPGRFSGRQFSNSRSEMNVSTLELGDSALYLCASSLETRDWGYQPQHFGDGTRLSIL.

This chain uses TRBV20-1 with TRBJ1-3, with D uncertain. This CDR3 is 13 amino acids long. The V gene lost 7 bases and the J gene lost 2 bases, with 12 bases spanning the gap. Looked up from germline, CDR1 is DFQATT and CDR2 is SNEGSKA (reference sequence). CDR3 nucleotide sequence: TGCAGTGGGGGTGGGCAGGCTGGAAACACCATATATTTT. Protein sequence: CSGGGQAGNTIYF.